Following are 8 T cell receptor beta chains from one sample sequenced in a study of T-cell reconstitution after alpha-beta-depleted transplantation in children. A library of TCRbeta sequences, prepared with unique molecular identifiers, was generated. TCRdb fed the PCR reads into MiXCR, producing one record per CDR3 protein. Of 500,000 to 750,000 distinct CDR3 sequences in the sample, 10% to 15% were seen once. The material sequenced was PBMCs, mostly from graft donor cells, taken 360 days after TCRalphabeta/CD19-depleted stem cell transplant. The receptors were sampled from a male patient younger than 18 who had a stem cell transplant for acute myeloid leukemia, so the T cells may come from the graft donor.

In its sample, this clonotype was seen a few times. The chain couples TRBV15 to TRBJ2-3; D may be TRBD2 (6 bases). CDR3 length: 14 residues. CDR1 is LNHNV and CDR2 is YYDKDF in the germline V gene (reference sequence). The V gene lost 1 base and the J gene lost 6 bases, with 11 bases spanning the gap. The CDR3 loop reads CATSRVLAGDTQYF. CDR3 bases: TGTGCCACCAGCAGAGTACTAGCAGGGGATACGCAGTATTTT.

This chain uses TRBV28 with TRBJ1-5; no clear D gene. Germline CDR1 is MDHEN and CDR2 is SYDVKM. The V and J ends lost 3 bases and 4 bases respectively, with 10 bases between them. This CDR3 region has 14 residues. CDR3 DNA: TGTGCCAGCAGTTTCTCCCCGGGTAATCAGCCCCAGCATTTT. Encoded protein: CASSFSPGNQPQHF.

CDR3 region: CASSGGTVDLGYGYTF. CDR3 DNA sequence: TGTGCCAGCAGCGGCGGGACAGTGGATTTGGGGTATGGCTACACCTTC. The gene calls are TRBV9 and TRBJ1-2; 7 bases fit TRBD1. Trimming took 3 bases from V and 5 from J; bases not matched to a gene: 13. The CDR3 length is 16 residues. The germline gives CDR1 SGDLS, CDR2 YYNGEE.

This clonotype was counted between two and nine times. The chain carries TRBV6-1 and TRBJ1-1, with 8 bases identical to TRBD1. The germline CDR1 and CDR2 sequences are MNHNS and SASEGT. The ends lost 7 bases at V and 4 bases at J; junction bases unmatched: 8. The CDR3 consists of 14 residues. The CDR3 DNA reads TGTGCCAGCAATCACAGGGGGGGCGGCACTGAAGCTTTCTTT. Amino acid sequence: CASNHRGGGTEAFF.

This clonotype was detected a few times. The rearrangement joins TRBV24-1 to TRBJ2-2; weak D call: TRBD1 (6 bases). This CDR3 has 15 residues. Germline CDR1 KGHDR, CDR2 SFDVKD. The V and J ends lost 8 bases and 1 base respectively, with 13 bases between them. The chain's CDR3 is CATTPKTGNTGELFF. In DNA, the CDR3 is TGTGCCACCACCCCTAAGACAGGGAACACCGGGGAGCTGTTTTTT.

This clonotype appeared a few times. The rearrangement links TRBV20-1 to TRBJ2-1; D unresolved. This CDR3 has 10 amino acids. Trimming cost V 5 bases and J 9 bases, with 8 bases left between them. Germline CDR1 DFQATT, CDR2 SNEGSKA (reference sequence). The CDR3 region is CSAENVEQFF. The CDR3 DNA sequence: TGCAGTGCTGAAAACGTTGAGCAGTTCTTC.

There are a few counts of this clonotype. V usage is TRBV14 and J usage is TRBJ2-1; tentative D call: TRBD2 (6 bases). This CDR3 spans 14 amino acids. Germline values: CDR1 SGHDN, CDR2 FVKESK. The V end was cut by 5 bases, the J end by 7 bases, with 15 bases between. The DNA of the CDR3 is TGTGCCAGCAGCGACGGGAGTGTCGGGAATGAGCAGTTCTTC. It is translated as CASSDGSVGNEQFF.

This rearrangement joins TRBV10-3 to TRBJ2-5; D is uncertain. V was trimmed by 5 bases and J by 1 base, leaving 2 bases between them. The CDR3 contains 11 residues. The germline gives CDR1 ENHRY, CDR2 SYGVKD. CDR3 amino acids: CAISTQETQYF. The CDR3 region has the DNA TGTGCCATCAGTACCCAAGAGACCCAGTACTTC.